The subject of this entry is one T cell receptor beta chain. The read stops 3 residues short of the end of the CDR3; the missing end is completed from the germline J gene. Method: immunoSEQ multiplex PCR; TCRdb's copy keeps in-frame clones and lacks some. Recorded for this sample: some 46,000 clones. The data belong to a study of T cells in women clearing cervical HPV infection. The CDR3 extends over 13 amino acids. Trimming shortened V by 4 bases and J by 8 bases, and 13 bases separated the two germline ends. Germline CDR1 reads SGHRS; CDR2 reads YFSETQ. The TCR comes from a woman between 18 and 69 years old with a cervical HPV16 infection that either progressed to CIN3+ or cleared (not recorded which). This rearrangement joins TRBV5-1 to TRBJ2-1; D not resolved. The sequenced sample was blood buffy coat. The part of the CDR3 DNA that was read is TGCGCCAGCAGCCTCGGCCGACTGTATGAG. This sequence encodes CASSLGRLYE. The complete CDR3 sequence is CASSLGRLYEQFF.